The clone carrying this T cell receptor (beta chain) was picked up a small number of times. At one of its ends the junction is not consistent with the germline gene, which may arise from a read error. This CDR3 comprises 14 residues. The treatment: preoperative locoregional IRX-2 cytokine immunotherapy. This phase Ib study tested locoregional IRX-2 cytokine immunotherapy given before surgery. The table came from immunoSEQ multiplex PCR; TCRdb's copy has only in-frame clones and leaves some out. The sample lists 95,000 to 100,000 clones, 75% to 90% occurring once. This record comes from a study of preoperative IRX-2 immunotherapy in early breast cancer.

The chain employs TRBV7-1 and TRBJ1-1, with 7 bases identical to TRBD1. TRBV7-1 is marked as an open reading frame, function uncertain. Sample: tumor tissue, taken after IRX-2 immunotherapy. The receptor's source is a human donor with breast cancer. The CDR3 nucleotides read TGTGCCAGAAGCTGTACAGGGGAGAACACTGAAGCTTTCTTT. This gives the protein CARSCTGENTEAFF.